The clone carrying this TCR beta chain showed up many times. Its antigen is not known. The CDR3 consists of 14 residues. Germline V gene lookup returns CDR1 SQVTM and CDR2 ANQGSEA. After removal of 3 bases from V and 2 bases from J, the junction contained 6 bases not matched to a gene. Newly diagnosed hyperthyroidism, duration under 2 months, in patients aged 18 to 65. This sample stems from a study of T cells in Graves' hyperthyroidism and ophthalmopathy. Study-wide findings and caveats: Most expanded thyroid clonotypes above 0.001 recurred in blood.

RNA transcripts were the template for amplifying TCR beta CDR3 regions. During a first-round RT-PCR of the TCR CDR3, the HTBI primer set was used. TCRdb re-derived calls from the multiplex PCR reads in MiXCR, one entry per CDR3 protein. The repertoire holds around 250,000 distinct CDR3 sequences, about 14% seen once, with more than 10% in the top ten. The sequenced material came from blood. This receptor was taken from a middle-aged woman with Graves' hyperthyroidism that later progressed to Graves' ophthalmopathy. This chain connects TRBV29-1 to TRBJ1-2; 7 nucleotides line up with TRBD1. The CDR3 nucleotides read TGCAGCGTTGACGATTGGGACAGAAACTATGGCTACACCTTC. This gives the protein CSVDDWDRNYGYTF. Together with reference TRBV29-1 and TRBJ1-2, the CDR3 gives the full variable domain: SAVISQKPSRDICQRGTSLTIQCQVDSQVTMMFWYRQQPGQSLTLIATANQGSEATYESGFVIDKFPISRPNLTFSTLTVSNMSPEDSSIYLCSVDDWDRNYGYTFGSGTRLTVV.